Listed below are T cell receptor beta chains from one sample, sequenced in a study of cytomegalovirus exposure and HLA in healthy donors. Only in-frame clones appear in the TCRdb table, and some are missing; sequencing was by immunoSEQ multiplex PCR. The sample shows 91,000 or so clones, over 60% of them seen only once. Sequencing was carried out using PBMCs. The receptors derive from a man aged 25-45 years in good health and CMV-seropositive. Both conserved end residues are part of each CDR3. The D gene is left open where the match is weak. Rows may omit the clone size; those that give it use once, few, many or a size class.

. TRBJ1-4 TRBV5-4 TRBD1 CASTHRGSNEKLFF TGTGCCAGCACCCACAGGGGATCTAATGAAAAACTGTTTTTT
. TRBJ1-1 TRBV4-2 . CASSQDGREAAFF TGTGCCAGCAGCCAAGATGGTCGCGAAGCAGCTTTCTTT
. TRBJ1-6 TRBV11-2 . CASSLEGIENSPLHF TGTGCCAGCAGCTTAGAGGGCATTGAGAATTCACCCCTCCACTTT
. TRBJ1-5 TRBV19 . CASSIDLRGNQPQHF TGTGCCAGTAGTATAGATCTCAGGGGTAATCAGCCCCAGCATTTT
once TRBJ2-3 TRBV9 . CASSVGTTSDTQYF TGTGCCAGCAGCGTGGGGACAACCTCGGATACGCAGTATTTT
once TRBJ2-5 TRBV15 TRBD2 CATARLAGEETQYF TGTGCCACGGCTAGGCTAGCGGGAGAAGAGACCCAGTACTTC
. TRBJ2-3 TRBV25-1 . CASTMGRGGDTQYF TGTGCCAGCACCATGGGAAGGGGTGGAGATACGCAGTATTTT
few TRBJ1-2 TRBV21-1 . CASREGYTF TGTGCCAGCCGCGAGGGTTACACCTTC
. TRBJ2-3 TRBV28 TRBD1 CASSFGTAITDTQYF TGTGCCAGCAGTTTCGGGACAGCGATCACAGATACGCAGTATTTT
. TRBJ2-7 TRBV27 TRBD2 CASSPLAGGPGEQYF TGTGCCAGCAGTCCGTTAGCGGGAGGGCCGGGGGAGCAGTACTTC
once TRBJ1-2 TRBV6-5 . CASSPHPTDNYGYTF TGTGCCAGCAGTCCCCATCCCACAGATAACTATGGCTACACCTTC
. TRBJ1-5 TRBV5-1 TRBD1 CASSLVAGGQPQHF TGCGCCAGCAGCTTGGTGGCAGGGGGACAGCCCCAGCATTTT
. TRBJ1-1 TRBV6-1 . CASTRGHGTEAFF TGTGCCAGCACCCGCGGTCATGGTACTGAAGCTTTCTTT
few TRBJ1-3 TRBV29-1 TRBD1 CSAGQGTGNTIYF TGCAGCGCCGGACAGGGAACGGGAAACACCATATATTTT
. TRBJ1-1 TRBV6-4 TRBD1 CASSAQGSGTEAFF TGTGCCAGCAGTGCACAGGGGTCGGGCACTGAAGCTTTCTTT
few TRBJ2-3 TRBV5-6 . CASSLGRLYTDTQYF TGTGCCAGCAGCTTGGGAAGACTATATACAGATACGCAGTATTTT
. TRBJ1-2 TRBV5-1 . CASSSKSFSYGYTF TGCGCCAGCAGCTCCAAATCATTCAGCTATGGCTACACCTTC
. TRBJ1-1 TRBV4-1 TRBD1 CASSPLSTGITEAFF TGCGCCAGCAGCCCCCTATCGACAGGGATCACTGAAGCTTTCTTT
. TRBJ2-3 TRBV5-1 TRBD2 CASSLGKGLAGAYFTDTQYF TGCGCCAGCAGCTTGGGGAAGGGACTAGCGGGGGCTTACTTCACAGATACGCAGTATTTT
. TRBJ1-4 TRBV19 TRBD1 CASRWDRGDEKLFF TGTGCCAGTAGATGGGACAGGGGAGATGAAAAACTGTTTTTT
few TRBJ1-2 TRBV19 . CASTPKRHSAHYGYTF TGTGCCAGTACCCCTAAGCGGCACTCGGCACACTATGGCTACACCTTC
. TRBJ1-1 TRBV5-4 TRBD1 CASSEDRGRTEAFF TGTGCCAGCAGCGAAGATAGGGGGCGGACTGAAGCTTTCTTT
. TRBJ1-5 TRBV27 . CASSDINQPQHF TGTGCCAGCTCTGACATCAATCAGCCCCAGCATTTT
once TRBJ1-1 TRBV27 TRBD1 CASGQGLKAFF TGTGCCAGCGGACAGGGATTAAAAGCTTTCTTT
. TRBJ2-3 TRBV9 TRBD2 CASSEGSGGTDTQYF TGTGCCAGCAGCGAAGGTAGCGGGGGCACAGATACGCAGTATTTT
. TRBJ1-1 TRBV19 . CASSWPDRPNTEAFF TGTGCCAGTAGTTGGCCAGACAGGCCAAACACTGAAGCTTTCTTT
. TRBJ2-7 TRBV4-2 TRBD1 CASSQDDRADEQYF TGTGCCAGCAGCCAGGACGACAGGGCAGACGAGCAGTACTTC
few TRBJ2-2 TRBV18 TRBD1 CASSRDSRGELFF TGTGCCAGCTCACGGGACAGTCGCGGGGAGCTGTTTTTT
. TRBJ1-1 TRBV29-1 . CSVGEAGTEAFF TGCAGCGTTGGGGAGGCCGGGACTGAAGCTTTCTTT
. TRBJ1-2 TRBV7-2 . CASSLRDPYNYGYTF TGTGCCAGCAGCCTCCGGGATCCATATAACTATGGCTACACCTTC
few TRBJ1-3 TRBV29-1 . CSVEGAGNTIYF TGCAGCGTTGAGGGAGCTGGAAACACCATATATTTT
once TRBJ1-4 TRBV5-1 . CASSLAPPRDYNEKLFF TGCGCCAGCAGCTTGGCGCCCCCCAGGGATTATAATGAAAAACTGTTTTTT
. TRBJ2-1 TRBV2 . CASSGMPGGGERVF TGTGCCAGCAGTGGGATGCCGGGGGGCGGGGAGCGGGTCTTC
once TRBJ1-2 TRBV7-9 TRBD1 CASSLPTGGGYTF TGTGCCAGCAGCTTACCCACAGGGGGTGGCTACACCTTC
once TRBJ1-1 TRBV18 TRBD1 CASSLGQGATEAFF TGTGCCAGCTCATTGGGACAGGGAGCCACTGAAGCTTTCTTT
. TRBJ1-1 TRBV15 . CATSRDIHREAFF TGTGCCACCAGCAGAGATATCCACAGGGAGGCTTTCTTT
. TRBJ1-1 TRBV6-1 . CASSEALSRGRWTYTEAFF TGTGCCAGCAGTGAAGCGCTTTCTCGTGGACGGTGGACTTACACTGAAGCTTTCTTT
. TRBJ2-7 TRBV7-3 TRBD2 CASSARAGGDYEQYF TGTGCCAGCAGCGCCCGAGCGGGAGGTGACTACGAGCAGTACTTC
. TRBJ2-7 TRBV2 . CASSVLHGALYEQYF TGTGCCAGCAGTGTGCTCCACGGAGCTCTATACGAGCAGTACTTC
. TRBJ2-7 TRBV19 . CASSTQQDTPAYEQYF TGTGCCAGTAGTACCCAACAGGACACGCCCGCTTACGAGCAGTACTTC
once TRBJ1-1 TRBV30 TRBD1 CACTGVVNTEAFF TGTGCCTGTACAGGGGTGGTGAACACTGAAGCTTTCTTT